These 29 T cell receptor beta chains came from one sample sequenced in a study of CD8 T cells in Susac syndrome. About 0.5 to 1 ug RNA was reverse transcribed with random hexamers. TCRdb processed the immunoSEQ multiplex PCR reads anew with MiXCR; each CDR3 protein has one entry. The data contain about 120,000 distinct CDR3 sequences, approximately 96% of them singletons. The sample consisted of CD8+ T cells from PBMCs. The receptors were sampled from a human donor with Susac syndrome.

This clonotype is a singleton in its sample. The genes are TRBV20-1 and TRBJ1-6; maybe TRBD1 (5 bases). The germline gives CDR1 DFQATT, CDR2 SNEGSKA (reference sequence). V lost 6 bases and J lost 9, with 21 bases in between. The CDR3 runs 15 residues. The chain's CDR3 is CSASPLMGPSSPLHF. In DNA form, the CDR3 reads TGCAGTGCAAGCCCCCTTATGGGACCATCTTCACCCCTCCACTTT.

The chain employs TRBV20-1 and TRBJ2-2, with D possibly being TRBD2 (5 bases). This CDR3 has 14 amino acids. Between the trimmed V and J ends, which lost 0 bases and 3 bases, there was a span of 8 bases. Germline values: CDR1 DFQATT, CDR2 SNEGSKA (reference sequence). The CDR3 region is CSARDRGYTGELFF. The CDR3 bases are TGCAGTGCTAGAGACCGCGGGTACACCGGGGAGCTGTTTTTT.

V usage is TRBV2 and J usage is TRBJ2-3; 7 nucleotides agree with TRBD1. Germline assignment: CDR1 SNHLY and CDR2 FYNNEI. CDR3 length equals 15 residues. J lost 2 bases, V lost 7 bases, and 9 bases had no gene match. DNA of the CDR3: TGTGCCAGCATCGAAGGGGGCAGTATCACAGATACGCAGTATTTT. Translation: CASIEGGSITDTQYF.

The rearrangement links TRBV3-1 to TRBJ2-7, with D tentatively TRBD1 (5 bases). This CDR3 is built from 14 residues. Trimming stripped 6 bases from V and 2 bases from J, with 14 bases between. Germline values: CDR1 LGHDT, CDR2 YNNKEL (reference sequence). The CDR3 sequence is CASRDTDGTYEQYF. The CDR3 DNA sequence: TGTGCCAGCAGGGACACCGACGGAACCTACGAGCAGTACTTC.

J is TRBJ2-3 and V is TRBV15, with a possible D match to TRBD1 (5 bases). Trimming stripped 5 bases from V and 12 bases from J, with 18 bases between. The CDR3 sequence is 13 residues long. The germline CDR1 and CDR2 sequences are LNHNV and YYDKDF (reference sequence). CDR3 coding DNA: TGTGCCACCAGCTCACCGGACACTCATCTCCAGTATTTT. This codes for CATSSPDTHLQYF.

This sequence joins TRBV27 and TRBJ2-7, with D unresolved. The CDR3 covers 16 residues. Deletions cut 5 bases from V and 2 bases from J, with 19 bases between. From germline, CDR1 is MNHEY and CDR2 SMNVEV (reference sequence). CDR3 region: CASSPLFRIGPYEQYF. The DNA of the CDR3 is TGTGCCAGCAGTCCCCTCTTCCGAATTGGGCCCTACGAGCAGTACTTC.

CDR3 nucleotides: TGTGCCAGCAGCGGTGGACAGTTCTATGGCTACACCTTC. It translates to CASSGGQFYGYTF. V usage is TRBV2 and J usage is TRBJ1-2; weak D call: TRBD1 (6 bases). CDR1 is SNHLY and CDR2 is FYNNEI in the germline V gene. V dropped 6 bases and J dropped 4 bases, with 12 bases sitting between them. CDR3 length: 13 residues.

This clonotype was found once. V is TRBV12-5 and J is TRBJ2-1, with 10 bases that match TRBD2. This CDR3 has 17 amino acids. J lost 4 bases, V lost 6 bases, and 12 bases had no gene match. In germline, CDR1 is LGHNT, CDR2 FRNRAP. The DNA for the CDR3 is TGTGCTAGTGGCCCCTATTCGACTAGCGGGTCTTACAATGAGCAGTTCTTC. Translating gives CASGPYSTSGSYNEQFF.

This chain connects TRBV28 to TRBJ2-7, with 9 bases fitting TRBD1. This CDR3 is 16 amino acids long. V shed 6 bases, J shed 2 bases, and the junction held 11 bases outside the gene matches. Germline V CDR1 and CDR2: MDHEN, SYDVKM. The CDR3 loop reads CASSPAGTGPPYEQYF. As DNA, the CDR3 is TGTGCCAGCAGCCCCGCCGGGACAGGGCCCCCCTACGAGCAGTACTTC. Looking up the rest from reference TRBV28 and TRBJ2-7 gives the full variable domain: DVKVTQSSRYLVKRTGEKVFLECVQDMDHENMFWYRQDPGLGLRLIYFSYDVKMKEKGDIPEGYSVSREKKERFSLILESASTNQTSMYLCASSPAGTGPPYEQYFGPGTRLTVT.

The genes are TRBV4-1 and TRBJ2-2; 10 nucleotides line up with TRBD2. Germline CDR1 is MGHRA and CDR2 is YSYEKL. The V segment lost 1 base and the J segment 3 bases; nucleotides outside the gene matches: 5. The CDR3 is 17 amino acids. In nucleotides, the CDR3 is TGCGCCAGCAGCCAAGGGCTAGCGGGAGCGTACACCGGGGAGCTGTTTTTT. Its translation is CASSQGLAGAYTGELFF.

The sample holds one count of this clonotype. The CDR3 coding sequence is TGTGCCAGCAGCCCTACTAGCGGGGACTACAATGAGCAGTTCTTC. It codes for CASSPTSGDYNEQFF. This chain uses TRBV6-5 with TRBJ2-1; TRBD2 agrees at 10 bases. This CDR3 is built from 15 residues. V shed 6 bases, J shed 3 bases, and the junction held 5 bases outside the gene matches. CDR1 is MNHEY, CDR2 SVGAGI, per germline.

V is TRBV20-1 and J is TRBJ2-1; a possible D gene is TRBD1 (6 bases). The CDR3 is 13 residues long. Between the trimmed V and J ends, which lost 1 base and 10 bases, there was a span of 14 bases. Germline lookup yields CDR1 DFQATT and CDR2 SNEGSKA (reference sequence). The CDR3 DNA reads TGCAGTGCTAGAGGTGGCAGGGGTTTGGAGCAGTTCTTC. Amino acid sequence: CSARGGRGLEQFF.

The chain joins TRBV20-1 to TRBJ1-1; TRBD1 agrees at 9 bases. CDR3 length: 18 amino acids. Germline CDR1 DFQATT, CDR2 SNEGSKA (reference sequence). V was clipped by 3 bases and J by 8 bases; unmatched bases: 22. CDR3 DNA sequence: TGCAGTGCTAGGTGGGACAGGGATATTAGGGGAGCGGGACCGGAAGCTTTCTTT. Encoded protein: CSARWDRDIRGAGPEAFF.

The gene calls are TRBV4-2 and TRBJ2-7; 10 nucleotides agree with TRBD2. The V gene end was trimmed by 0 bases and the J gene end by 3 bases; junction bases not matched to a gene: 2. CDR3 length: 15 residues. Germline lookup yields CDR1 LGHNA and CDR2 YNFKEQ. The CDR3 region has the DNA TGTGCCAGCAGCCAAGAAGGACTAGCGGACTACGAGCAGTACTTC. Its translation: CASSQEGLADYEQYF.

The V call is TRBV28, the J call TRBJ2-5; 9 bases line up with TRBD1. The CDR3 has 16 residues. Per the germline V gene, CDR1 is MDHEN and CDR2 is SYDVKM. The ends lost 3 bases at V and 2 bases at J; junction bases unmatched: 7. The CDR3 nucleotides are TGTGCCAGCAGTTTTATTGGGGACAGGGTGCAAGAGACCCAGTACTTC. Translating gives CASSFIGDRVQETQYF.

The chain links TRBV12-3 or TRBV12-4 to TRBJ2-1; TRBD2 aligns across 8 bases. V lost 1 base to trimming and J lost 10 bases; unmatched junction nucleotides: 6. The CDR3 extends over 14 amino acids. The CDR3 DNA is TGTGCCAGCAGTTTAGGCGGGAGGCACGGGGAGCAGTTCTTC. Translating it yields CASSLGGRHGEQFF.

The genes are TRBV6-2 or TRBV6-3 and TRBJ1-1; D ambiguous. The CDR3 is 12 residues long. V was pared by 4 bases and J by 6 bases, with 9 bases between. Germline CDR1 reads MNHEY; CDR2 reads SVGEGT. DNA of the CDR3: TGTGCCAGCAGTTTCGGGTTGCCTGAAGCTTTCTTT. Its translation: CASSFGLPEAFF.

This chain links TRBV28 with TRBJ1-5; D remains unclear. The CDR3 has 14 residues. Trimming pared 2 bases from V and 1 base from J, leaving 6 bases between. Germline V gene lookup returns CDR1 MDHEN and CDR2 SYDVKM. The CDR3 sequence is CASSLRQSNQPQHF. The CDR3 bases are TGTGCCAGCAGTTTACGGCAGAGCAATCAGCCCCAGCATTTT. Full variable domain (remainder filled in from reference TRBV28 and TRBJ1-5): DVKVTQSSRYLVKRTGEKVFLECVQDMDHENMFWYRQDPGLGLRLIYFSYDVKMKEKGDIPEGYSVSREKKERFSLILESASTNQTSMYLCASSLRQSNQPQHFGDGTRLSIL.

This sequence joins TRBV30 and TRBJ1-5, with 9 bases fitting TRBD1. This CDR3 is 14 amino acids long. V lost 1 base to trimming and J lost 9 bases; unmatched junction nucleotides: 7. The germline gives CDR1 GTSNPN, CDR2 SVGIG (reference sequence). The CDR3 loop is CAWSGGQGPLPQHF. Here the CDR3 DNA reads TGTGCCTGGAGTGGGGGACAGGGCCCACTGCCCCAGCATTTT.

V is TRBV9 and J is TRBJ2-5, with D hard to call. The V gene lost 0 bases and the J gene lost 1 base, with 10 bases spanning the gap. This CDR3 comprises 15 residues. CDR1 and CDR2 from the germline V gene are SGDLS and YYNGEE. CDR3 residues: CASSVDAAIQETQYF. The CDR3 DNA is TGTGCCAGCAGCGTAGATGCAGCGATCCAAGAGACCCAGTACTTC.

The table lists this clonotype with a count of one. The V gene is TRBV12-3 or TRBV12-4, the J gene TRBJ2-1; either TRBD1 or TRBD2 may supply D (5 bases each). The germline V and J ends were trimmed by 5 bases and 9 bases, with 11 bases remaining between them. This CDR3 region has 12 residues. CDR3 in DNA: TGTGCCAGCAGTATCCCAGGGACTGAGCAGTTCTTC. Translated, it gives CASSIPGTEQFF.

The V call is TRBV20-1, the J call TRBJ2-1; 9 bases are shared with TRBD2. Trimming took 4 bases from V and 5 from J; bases not matched to a gene: 9. The CDR3 extends over 15 amino acids. Germline V gives CDR1 DFQATT, CDR2 SNEGSKA (reference sequence). The DNA for the CDR3 is TGCAGTGCTACTGCGGCTCAGCGGGGGGACAATGAGCAGTTCTTC. Amino acids: CSATAAQRGDNEQFF.

V and J are TRBV6-5 and TRBJ2-6; D is perhaps TRBD1 (6 bases). CDR3 size: 17 residues. With 4 bases removed from V and 5 bases from J, the gap between germline ends came to 18 bases. Per germline, CDR1 MNHEY and CDR2 SVGAGI. The CDR3 sequence: CASSFHGTFSRANVLTF. The CDR3 nucleotides read TGTGCCAGCAGTTTCCATGGGACATTTTCTAGGGCCAACGTCCTGACTTTC.

The V and J genes are TRBV4-3 and TRBJ2-7; 8 bases are shared with TRBD2. This CDR3 comprises 15 residues. With 0 bases clipped from V and 1 base from J, the junction kept 2 bases outside the gene matches. CDR1 is LGHNA and CDR2 is YSLEER in the germline V gene. The CDR3 DNA is TGCGCCAGCAGCCAAGAACTAGCGGAGTCCTACGAGCAGTACTTC. Protein sequence: CASSQELAESYEQYF.

The J gene is TRBJ2-7, the V gene TRBV28, with D perhaps TRBD1 (6 bases). V was pared by 2 bases and J by 4 bases, with 18 bases between. This CDR3 region has 16 residues. CDR1 is MDHEN, CDR2 SYDVKM, per germline. DNA for the CDR3: TGTGCCAGCAGTTTACCACGACAGGTAATCACGTACGAGCAGTACTTC. Its translation is CASSLPRQVITYEQYF.

The chain joins TRBV9 to TRBJ1-2; no clear D gene. Trimming left V 4 bases short and J 2 bases short, with 9 bases between. Germline V CDR1 and CDR2: SGDLS, YYNGEE. The CDR3 sequence is 13 residues long. CDR3 nucleotides: TGTGCCAGCAGCAGTTCACCCAACTATGGCTACACCTTC. Its protein is CASSSSPNYGYTF.

This rearrangement joins TRBV7-6 to TRBJ2-7; 7 nucleotides match TRBD1. CDR3 length: 14 amino acids. The germline CDR1 and CDR2 sequences are SGHVS and FNYEAQ. V was pared by 5 bases and J by 3 bases, with 7 bases of the junction left unmatched. CDR3 sequence: CASSTGDSSYEQYF. The CDR3 DNA reads TGTGCCAGCAGCACTGGGGACAGTAGCTACGAGCAGTACTTC.

This sequence joins TRBV7-6 and TRBJ2-1, with TRBD2 identical over 9 bases. Per germline, CDR1 SGHVS and CDR2 FNYEAQ. The CDR3 length is 17 residues. Losses at the gene ends were 1 base for V and 7 bases for J; bases not matched to a gene: 11. In DNA, the CDR3 is TGTGCCAGCAGCTTAGGTCTGCGGGAGGGCCTCTTAAATGAGCAGTTCTTC. Translated: CASSLGLREGLLNEQFF.

This CDR3 is CASSTQGGLNYTF. The CDR3 nucleotides are TGTGCCAGCAGCACGCAGGGGGGGCTGAACTACACCTTC. The chain combines TRBV7-9 with TRBJ1-2, with 7 bases that match TRBD1. The CDR3 runs to 13 residues. From germline, CDR1 is SEHNR and CDR2 FQNEAQ (reference sequence). J was trimmed by 10 bases and V by 5 bases; bases with no gene match: 10.